This passage covers 7 T cell receptor beta chains from one sample sequenced in a study of CD8+ T cells in alopecia areata. As for treatment: oral pan-JAK inhibitor, 5-10 mg twice daily. In each case, RNA was isolated and then reverse transcribed into cDNA as the sequencing template. Using immunoSEQ multiplex PCR, the repertoire was profiled, and TCRdb retains in-frame clones only, with some absent. The top ten hold 5.5% of the sample, which has over 150,000 clones, roughly 64% seen once. This sample comprised CD4+ T cells sorted from blood, obtained at week 24, from a patient treated with tofacitinib. All receptors come from a human donor with alopecia areata.

This clone came up many times. The chain has TRBV5-4 and TRBJ1-3, with unresolved D. This CDR3 is built from 14 residues. CDR1 is SGHNT and CDR2 is YYREEE in the germline V gene (reference sequence). V was clipped by 7 bases and J by 3 bases, with 14 bases between them. This CDR3 reads CASEDKAIGNTIYF. In DNA form, the CDR3 reads TGTGCCAGCGAAGATAAAGCCATTGGAAACACCATATATTTT.

The V gene is TRBV28, the J gene TRBJ1-2, with D perhaps TRBD1 (5 bases). V lost 6 bases and J lost 8, with 22 bases in between. The CDR3 is 15 residues long. CDR1 MDHEN and CDR2 SYDVKM come from the germline V gene. CDR3 DNA sequence: TGTGCCAGCAGGACCGTTACAGGAGCCCATATGGGCTACACCTTC. The encoded protein is CASRTVTGAHMGYTF.

This chain links TRBV10-3 with TRBJ2-5; tentatively, D is TRBD1 (5 bases). The V end was cut by 8 bases, the J end by 5 bases, with 12 bases between. Per the germline V gene, CDR1 is ENHRY and CDR2 is SYGVKD. This CDR3 contains 12 residues. The CDR3 here is CAIGKTAETQYF. The CDR3 nucleotides read TGTGCCATCGGGAAGACAGCCGAGACCCAGTACTTC.

In DNA form, the CDR3 reads TGCGCCAGCAGCCAAGACGGCAGCTCCTACGAGCAGTACTTC. Translation: CASSQDGSSYEQYF. The genes are TRBV4-3 and TRBJ2-7; D is unclear. Germline V gene data show CDR1 as LGHNA and CDR2 as YSLEER. With 0 bases removed from V and 0 bases from J, the gap between germline ends came to 6 bases. The CDR3 is 14 amino acids.

CDR3 residues: CASSFGTQKAFF. The CDR3 DNA sequence: TGTGCCAGCAGCTTCGGGACTCAGAAAGCTTTCTTT. This rearrangement joins TRBV5-6 to TRBJ1-1, with D possibly matching TRBD1 (5 bases). Per germline, CDR1 SGHDT and CDR2 YYEEEE. The V end lost 2 bases, the J end lost 9 bases, and 11 bases lay between the germline ends. The CDR3 is 12 amino acids.

This clone was observed a single time. The gene calls are TRBV4-3 and TRBJ2-5, with D possibly matching TRBD2 (7 bases). The V gene lost 0 bases and the J gene lost 5 bases, with 19 bases spanning the gap. The CDR3 totals 17 residues. Germline lookup yields CDR1 LGHNA and CDR2 YSLEER. CDR3 sequence (DNA): TGCGCCAGCAGCCAAGATTGGGGGGGCCGGTCATTTGAGACCCAGTACTTC. This codes for CASSQDWGGRSFETQYF.

V is TRBV27 and J is TRBJ2-1, with D uncertain. Per the germline V gene, CDR1 is MNHEY and CDR2 is SMNVEV (reference sequence). V was pared by 4 bases and J by 4 bases, with 17 bases between. This CDR3 is built from 16 residues. The CDR3, as DNA: TGTGCCAGCAGTTCGCCCTCCTGGTACGGGTACAATGAGCAGTTCTTC. Its translation is CASSSPSWYGYNEQFF.